These T cell receptor beta chains were read from a single sample in a study of blood T cell repertoires in COVID-19. TCRdb's table, derived via immunoSEQ multiplex PCR, lists solely in-frame clones and lacks some. The data contain about 300,000 clones, 85% to 90% of them singletons. The specimen was PBMCs or T cells enriched from blood (not recorded which). These receptors were collected from a man between 25 and 39 years old who had recovered from COVID-19. CDR3s include the opening cysteine and the closing phenylalanine or tryptophan. Size tells how often a clone was seen (once, few, many) or the class of an expanded clone, and some rows leave it out.

V	J	size	CDR3
TRBV11-3	TRBJ2-5	NA	CASTKLAGVWETQYF
TRBV28	TRBJ1-2	NA	CASSLDRVYGYTF
TRBV27	TRBJ1-6	NA	CASRVSSYNSPLHF
TRBV13	TRBJ1-4	NA	CASSGQGNLEKLFF
TRBV25-1	TRBJ2-5	NA	CASSDPGTGQETQYF
TRBV24-1	TRBJ2-5	NA	CATSDPQGPGETQYF
TRBV30	TRBJ1-5	NA	CAWSVQSGPLSNQPQHF
TRBV9	TRBJ2-7	NA	CASSVDNSYEQYF
TRBV4-1	TRBJ1-1	once	CASSQDTWAGETGDTEAFF
TRBV7-9	TRBJ1-1	NA	CASTAGGMNTEAFF
TRBV5-1	TRBJ1-1	NA	CASSLGPGYGTEAFF
TRBV7-9	TRBJ2-5	NA	CASSLSTGGQETQYF
TRBV2	TRBJ2-2	NA	CASSPVGGSNTGELFF
TRBV21-1	TRBJ1-5	NA	CASGPGQGLHQPQHF
TRBV28	TRBJ2-3	NA	CASSSGTGHTDTQYF
TRBV10-3	TRBJ2-7	NA	CAISARDSSYEQYF